Following are 14 T cell receptor beta chains from one sample sequenced in a study of OX40 agonist ivuxolimab in advanced cancers. Using immunoSEQ multiplex PCR, the repertoire was profiled, and TCRdb retains in-frame clones only, with some absent. The repertoire consists of about 83,000 clones, with approximately 91% occurring once and the leading ten covering approximately 0.7%. Sequenced material: CD4+ or CD8+ T cells sorted from blood, taken in a trial of the OX40 agonist ivuxolimab. All receptors derive from an adult with an advanced solid tumor such as melanoma, head and neck, liver or kidney cancer.

The genes are TRBV5-6 and TRBJ2-1, with D uncertain. CDR1 is SGHDT and CDR2 is YYEEEE in the germline V gene. V gave up 4 bases and J gave up 3 bases, with 2 bases separating them. The length of the CDR3 is 11 residues. CDR3 sequence: CASSNYNEQFF. For the CDR3, the DNA is TGTGCCAGCAGCAACTACAATGAGCAGTTCTTC.

DNA for the CDR3: TGTGCCAGTAGTTCCAGTAATTCACCCCTCCACTTT. Translation gives CASSSSNSPLHF. J is TRBJ1-6 and V is TRBV19; D unclear. V gave up 5 bases and J gave up 6 bases, with 5 bases separating them. Germline CDR1 and CDR2: LNHDA and SQIVND (reference sequence). The CDR3 is 12 residues long.

The rearrangement uses TRBV7-2 and TRBJ1-1; tentatively, D is TRBD1 (5 bases). The CDR3 runs to 13 residues. The V end was cut by 4 bases, the J end by 10 bases, with 16 bases between. Germline V gene lookup returns CDR1 SGHTA and CDR2 FQGNSA. The CDR3 reads CASSSAPGLVAFF. CDR3 DNA sequence: TGTGCCAGCAGCTCAGCGCCGGGGCTGGTAGCTTTCTTT. Full variable domain (rest looked up from reference TRBV7-2 and TRBJ1-1): GAGVSQSPSNKVTEKGKDVELRCDPISGHTALYWYRQSLGQGLEFLIYFQGNSAPDKSGLPSDRFSAERTGGSVSTLTIQRTQQEDSAVYLCASSSAPGLVAFFGQGTRLTVV.

This chain connects TRBV19 to TRBJ1-2; 9 bases are a match to TRBD1. With 6 bases clipped from V and 4 bases from J, the junction kept 6 bases outside the gene matches. The CDR3 has 14 amino acids. Germline V gene data show CDR1 as LNHDA and CDR2 as SQIVND (reference sequence). Here the CDR3 DNA reads TGTGCCAGTAGAACGGACAGGGGTAGCTATGGCTACACCTTC. This encodes CASRTDRGSYGYTF.

The chain couples TRBV4-3 to TRBJ1-5; 7 bases map to TRBD1. V shed 4 bases, J shed 4 bases, and the junction held 7 bases outside the gene matches. The CDR3 has 15 residues. Germline CDR1 LGHNA, CDR2 YSLEER. The CDR3 DNA reads TGCGCCAGCAGCCGCCCCCGGGACAGTAATCAGCCCCAGCATTTT. Translated: CASSRPRDSNQPQHF.

The chain has TRBV7-8 and TRBJ2-7; D is perhaps TRBD2 (5 bases). Trimming cost V 1 base and J 8 bases, with 12 bases left between them. The germline V gene encodes CDR1 SGHVS and CDR2 FQNEAQ. This CDR3 is built from 13 residues. CDR3 sequence: CASSLDGGLKQYF. DNA of the CDR3: TGTGCCAGCAGCTTAGACGGCGGGCTCAAGCAGTACTTC.

The gene calls are TRBV7-2 and TRBJ2-3; no definite D call. Trimming shortened V by 5 bases and J by 13 bases, and 19 bases separated the two germline ends. The CDR3 length is 13 residues. The germline CDR1 and CDR2 sequences are SGHTA and FQGNSA. The CDR3 spells CASSPSPNRNEYF. In nucleotides, the CDR3 is TGTGCCAGCAGCCCAAGTCCTAACCGTAATGAGTATTTT.

The chain has TRBV6-1 and TRBJ2-7, with TRBD2 identical over 7 bases. V lost 7 bases, J lost 2 bases, and 11 bases stayed unmatched. The CDR3 covers 15 residues. Germline CDR1 reads MNHNS; CDR2 reads SASEGT. CDR3 sequence (DNA): TGTGCCAGCAAAGGATGGGGCGGGAGTCCCTACGAGCAGTACTTC. It is translated as CASKGWGGSPYEQYF.

This chain links TRBV5-4 with TRBJ1-2; perhaps TRBD1 as D (6 bases). The ends were cut back, 2 bases at V and 4 bases at J, with 6 bases in the middle. The CDR3 is 12 amino acids. From germline, CDR1 is SGHNT and CDR2 YYREEE (reference sequence). CDR3 sequence reads: CASSLGGYGYTF. The CDR3 DNA sequence: TGTGCCAGCAGCTTAGGGGGCTATGGCTACACCTTC. The full variable domain, in which reference TRBV5-4 and TRBJ1-2 provide the parts outside the CDR3, is ETGVTQSPTHLIKTRGQQVTLRCSSQSGHNTVSWYQQALGQGPQFIFQYYREEENGRGNFPPRFSGLQFPNYSSELNVNALELDDSALYLCASSLGGYGYTFGSGTRLTVV.

The chain joins TRBV10-3 to TRBJ2-7; D gene uncertain. In germline, CDR1 is ENHRY, CDR2 SYGVKD. The V and J ends lost 10 bases and 0 bases respectively, with 16 bases between them. CDR3 length equals 14 residues. The CDR3 bases are TGTGCCAGCGGAGAAGGAAAGGCCTCCTACGAGCAGTACTTC. Encoded protein: CASGEGKASYEQYF.

Of note for this clone: The identical CDR3 is also encoded by other nucleotide sequences in the sample. The V call is TRBV18, the J call TRBJ2-2; D uncertain. Between the trimmed V and J ends, which lost 0 bases and 1 base, there was a span of 0 bases. This CDR3 is 13 amino acids long. Looked up from germline, CDR1 is KGHSH and CDR2 is LQKENI. CDR3 loop: CASSPPNTGELFF. The DNA of the CDR3 is TGTGCCAGCTCACCACCGAACACCGGGGAGCTGTTTTTT. The whole variable domain, filled in from reference TRBV18 and TRBJ2-2, reads NAGVMQNPRHLVRRRGQEARLRCSPMKGHSHVYWYRQLPEEGLKFMVYLQKENIIDESGMPKERFSAEFPKEGPSILRIQQVVRGDSAAYFCASSPPNTGELFFGEGSRLTVL.

The gene calls are TRBV19 and TRBJ1-5; 7 bases match TRBD1. This CDR3 spans 15 amino acids. Germline values: CDR1 LNHDA, CDR2 SQIVND (reference sequence). V dropped 4 bases and J dropped 7; count of bases not matched to a gene: 10. The CDR3 DNA follows: TGTGCCAGTAGTAAGACAGGGTTAGAGAGGCAGCCCCAGCATTTT. This encodes CASSKTGLERQPQHF.

This chain connects TRBV6-6 to TRBJ1-5; D remains ambiguous. V was trimmed by 0 bases and J by 0 bases, leaving 6 bases between them. The CDR3 totals 15 residues. Germline CDR1 is MNHNY and CDR2 is SVGAGI (reference sequence). Written as DNA, the CDR3 is TGTGCCAGCAGTTACTCGGGAAATAGCAATCAGCCCCAGCATTTT. Translating it yields CASSYSGNSNQPQHF.

The gene calls are TRBV5-8 and TRBJ1-2, with TRBD1 identical over 8 bases. J gave up 5 bases and V 4 bases, and 7 bases lay outside the gene matches. The CDR3 extends over 14 amino acids. CDR1 is SGHTS and CDR2 is YDEGEE in the germline V gene. The CDR3 nucleotides read TGTGCCAGCAGCCTAGGACAGGGAGGGTATGGCTACACCTTC. Translating gives CASSLGQGGYGYTF.